One and the same sample provided the 11 T cell receptor beta chains below, sequenced in a study of T cells after yellow fever vaccination. MiXCR, run by TCRdb on the 5' RACE reads, gives a single entry per CDR3 protein. The table has around 140,000 distinct CDR3 sequences, 7.7% seen once. This material consisted of CD4+ T cells sorted from PBMCs, taken 5 days after the yellow fever booster vaccination. The receptors were sampled from a man under 40 who received the YFV17D yellow fever vaccine.

This clonotype showed up many times. The genes are TRBV5-1 and TRBJ1-1; D possibly corresponds to TRBD1 (5 bases). The CDR3 has 15 residues. The germline V gene encodes CDR1 SGHRS and CDR2 YFSETQ. V was pared by 6 bases and J by 1 base, with 16 bases between. The CDR3 is CASILGPGQNTEAFF. CDR3 sequence (DNA): TGCGCCAGCATTCTGGGGCCCGGACAGAACACTGAAGCTTTCTTT.

V usage is TRBV29-1 and J usage is TRBJ2-5, with TRBD1 identical over 9 bases. In germline, CDR1 is SQVTM, CDR2 ANQGSEA. CDR3 length equals 15 residues. The junction had 11 bases not matched to a gene; V was cut back by 6 bases and J by 3 bases. The CDR3 loop is CSVADPRTGEETQYF. The CDR3 nucleotides read TGCAGCGTAGCGGACCCCCGGACAGGGGAAGAGACCCAGTACTTC. Together with reference TRBV29-1 and TRBJ2-5, the CDR3 gives the full variable domain: SAVISQKPSRDICQRGTSLTIQCQVDSQVTMMFWYRQQPGQSLTLIATANQGSEATYESGFVIDKFPISRPNLTFSTLTVSNMSPEDSSIYLCSVADPRTGEETQYFGPGTRLLVL.

Many counts were recorded for this clonotype. The chain joins TRBV10-3 to TRBJ2-1, with D unresolved. In germline, CDR1 is ENHRY, CDR2 SYGVKD. CDR3 length equals 14 residues. With 10 bases removed from V and 3 bases from J, the gap between germline ends came to 16 bases. The CDR3 nucleotides are TGTGCCACCTCACTTGACGGCGGCTACAATGAGCAGTTCTTC. Amino acid sequence: CATSLDGGYNEQFF.

This clonotype was observed a few times. The CDR3 spells CASSAGMGGTIYF. In nucleotides, the CDR3 is TGTGCCAGCAGCGCCGGGATGGGGGGCACCATATATTTT. The chain employs TRBV5-6 and TRBJ1-3, with D possibly TRBD1 on 5 matching bases. The CDR3 is 13 amino acids. Trimming pared 4 bases from V and 9 bases from J, leaving 14 bases between. Germline CDR1 reads SGHDT; CDR2 reads YYEEEE. The complete variable domain, with remaining parts taken from reference TRBV5-6 and TRBJ1-3, reads DAGVTQSPTHLIKTRGQQVTLRCSPKSGHDTVSWYQQALGQGPQFIFQYYEEEERQRGNFPDRFSGHQFPNYSSELNVNALLLGDSALYLCASSAGMGGTIYFGEGSWLTVV.

A few counts support this clonotype. V and J are TRBV5-5 and TRBJ2-2; 9 bases align to TRBD1. The germline gives CDR1 SGHKS, CDR2 YYEKEE (reference sequence). V trimming: 4 bases; J trimming: 9 bases; junction bases outside the gene matches: 10. CDR3 length equals 15 residues. The CDR3 protein is CASSRDRDSSRELFF. CDR3 bases: TGTGCCAGCAGCAGGGACAGGGATTCGTCCCGGGAGCTGTTTTTT.

This clonotype was seen many times. V usage is TRBV24-1 and J usage is TRBJ2-2; D is perhaps TRBD2 (5 bases). The CDR3 runs to 15 residues. CDR1 is KGHDR, CDR2 SFDVKD, per germline. Between the trimmed V and J ends, which lost 3 bases and 3 bases, there was a span of 10 bases. In DNA form, the CDR3 reads TGTGCCACCAGTGATCCACTGAGGGACACCGGGGAGCTGTTTTTT. Translated: CATSDPLRDTGELFF.

This clonotype was observed at least ten times. This sequence may be a read error, since a much larger clone differs from it by one base. The rearrangement links TRBV7-2 to TRBJ2-7; no clear D. This CDR3 has 11 residues. The V gene's germline CDR1 is SGHTA and CDR2 FQGNSA. V lost 1 base and J 5 bases, leaving 3 bases between the germline ends. The CDR3 loop reads CASSLVHEQYF. For the CDR3, the DNA is TGTGCCAGCAGCTTAGTCCACGAGCAGTACTTC.

This clonotype was found many times. The CDR3: CASSLKGLAGGEQYF. CDR3 nucleotide sequence: TGTGCCAGCAGCTTAAAGGGACTAGCGGGAGGCGAGCAGTACTTC. The rearrangement uses TRBV7-2 and TRBJ2-7, with TRBD2 identical over 15 bases. There are 15 residues in the CDR3. Germline V gene lookup returns CDR1 SGHTA and CDR2 FQGNSA. V shed 2 bases, J shed 6 bases, and the junction held 2 bases outside the gene matches.

Many counts were recorded for this clonotype. This chain connects TRBV11-2 to TRBJ2-3; no reliable D call. The CDR3 consists of 11 residues. Per germline, CDR1 SGHAT and CDR2 FQNNGV. V was clipped by 5 bases and J by 8 bases, with 8 bases between them. CDR3 DNA sequence: TGTGCCAGCAGCCAATACAGTACGCAGTATTTT. The encoded protein is CASSQYSTQYF.

The rearrangement joins TRBV20-1 to TRBJ2-1; 12 nucleotides match TRBD1. V was clipped by 3 bases and J by 7 bases; unmatched bases: 7. CDR3 size: 15 residues. Germline lookup yields CDR1 DFQATT and CDR2 SNEGSKA (reference sequence). CDR3 sequence reads: CSARGDRGPGNEQFF. The CDR3, as DNA: TGCAGTGCTAGGGGGGACAGGGGGCCGGGGAATGAGCAGTTCTTC.

Notes on this clonotype: It may be a read error: a sequence one base away is much more abundant. The rearrangement joins TRBV12-5 to TRBJ1-1, with D possibly being TRBD1 (6 bases). The CDR3 length is 15 residues. Trimming shortened V by 1 base and J by 4 bases, and 13 bases separated the two germline ends. The germline V gene has CDR1 LGHNT and CDR2 FRNRAP. CDR3 bases: TGTGCTAGTGGTTTGGCAACCGGGGGGGCCACTGAAGCTTTCTTT. It codes for CASGLATGGATEAFF.